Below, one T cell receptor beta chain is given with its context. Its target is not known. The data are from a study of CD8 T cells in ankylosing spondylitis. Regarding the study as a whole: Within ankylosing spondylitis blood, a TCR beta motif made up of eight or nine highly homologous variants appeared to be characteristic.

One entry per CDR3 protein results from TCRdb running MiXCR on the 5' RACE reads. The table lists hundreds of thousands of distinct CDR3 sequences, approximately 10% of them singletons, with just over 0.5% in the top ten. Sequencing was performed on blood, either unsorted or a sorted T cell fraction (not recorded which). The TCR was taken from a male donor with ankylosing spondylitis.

The CDR3: CASRATAFNEKLFF. DNA of the CDR3: TGTGCCAGCAGAGCGACAGCATTTAATGAAAAACTGTTTTTT. The chain is built from TRBV2 and TRBJ1-4, with D perhaps matching TRBD1 (5 bases). Germline assignment: CDR1 SNHLY and CDR2 FYNNEI. The CDR3 is 14 residues long. V lost 6 bases and J lost 4, with 12 bases in between.